This T cell receptor beta chain was found in a study of radiation and T cells in renal cell carcinoma. Study-level background: Nephrectomy followed 15 Gy stereotactic body radiation by 4 weeks.

Generated by immunoSEQ multiplex PCR, the TCRdb table keeps only in-frame clones and is missing some. The data show about 130,000 clones, roughly 91% seen once. The germline V gene has CDR1 MDHEN and CDR2 SYDVKM. The CDR3 spans 14 amino acids, including both terminal residues. Noted time point: blood 2 weeks post-SBRT. Treatment described: 15 Gy SBRT to primary tumor, nephrectomy 4 weeks later. Radiation-treated patients gave blood at baseline, week 2 and week 4. Study-wide results and limits: Without pretreatment biopsies, baseline tumor clonotype presence was undetermined. In blood, top tumor clones expanded by 2 weeks, shrinking by 4.

Points on this clone: What it recognizes is unknown. This is likely a read error, given that the CDR3 carries no conserved phenylalanine or tryptophan at its end. No DNA is shown, since the ends of the CDR3 on it are uncertain; the CDR3 is the one TCRdb lists.

The clonotype originates from a woman in her 70s with renal cell carcinoma. Sequences were derived from blood, sampled from a patient whose treatment included radiotherapy and nephrectomy. V gene TRBV28 combines with J gene TRBJ2-7; the table's D call of TRBD2 was not tested on the DNA. The CDR3 loop reads CASSLAPELGLGVI.